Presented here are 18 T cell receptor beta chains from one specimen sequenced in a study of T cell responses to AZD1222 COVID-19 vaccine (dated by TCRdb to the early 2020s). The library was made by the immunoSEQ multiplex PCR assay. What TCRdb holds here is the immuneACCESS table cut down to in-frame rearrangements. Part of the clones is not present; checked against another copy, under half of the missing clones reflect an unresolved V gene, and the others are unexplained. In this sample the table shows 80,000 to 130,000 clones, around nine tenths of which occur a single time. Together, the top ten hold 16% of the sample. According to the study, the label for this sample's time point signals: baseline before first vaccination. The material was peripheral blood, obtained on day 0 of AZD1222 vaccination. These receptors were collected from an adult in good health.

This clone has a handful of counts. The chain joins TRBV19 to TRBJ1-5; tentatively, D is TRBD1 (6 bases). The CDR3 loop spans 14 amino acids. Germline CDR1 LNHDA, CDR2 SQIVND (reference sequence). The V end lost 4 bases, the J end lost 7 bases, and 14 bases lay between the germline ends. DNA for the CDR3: TGTGCCAGTAGTACCAGGGGCGGAGGGCAGCCCCAGCATTTT. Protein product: CASSTRGGGQPQHF. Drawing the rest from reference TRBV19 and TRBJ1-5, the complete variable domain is DGGITQSPKYLFRKEGQNVTLSCEQNLNHDAMYWYRQDPGQGLRLIYYSQIVNDFQKGDIAEGYSVSREKKESFPLTVTSAQKNPTAFYLCASSTRGGGQPQHFGDGTRLSIL.

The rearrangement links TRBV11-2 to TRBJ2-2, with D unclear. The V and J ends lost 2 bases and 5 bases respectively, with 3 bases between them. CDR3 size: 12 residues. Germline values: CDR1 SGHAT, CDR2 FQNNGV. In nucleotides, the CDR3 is TGTGCCAGCAGCTTAACGACCGGGGAGCTGTTTTTT. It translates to CASSLTTGELFF.

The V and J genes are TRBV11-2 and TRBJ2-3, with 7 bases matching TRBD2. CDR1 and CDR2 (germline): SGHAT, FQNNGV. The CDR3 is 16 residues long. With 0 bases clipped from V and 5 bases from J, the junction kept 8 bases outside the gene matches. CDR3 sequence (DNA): TGTGCCAGCAGCTTAGATGGGGGAGGGCCAGGAGATACGCAGTATTTT. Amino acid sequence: CASSLDGGGPGDTQYF.

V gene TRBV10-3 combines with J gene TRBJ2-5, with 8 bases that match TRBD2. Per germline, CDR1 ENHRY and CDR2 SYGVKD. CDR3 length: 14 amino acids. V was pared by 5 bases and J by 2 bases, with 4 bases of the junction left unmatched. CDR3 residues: CAISRGGWQETQYF. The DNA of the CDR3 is TGTGCCATCAGTCGGGGGGGGTGGCAAGAGACCCAGTACTTC.

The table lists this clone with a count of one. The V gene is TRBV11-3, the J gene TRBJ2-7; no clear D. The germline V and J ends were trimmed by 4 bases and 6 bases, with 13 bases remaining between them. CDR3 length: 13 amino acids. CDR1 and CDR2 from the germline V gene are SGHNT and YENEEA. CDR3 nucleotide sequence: TGTGCCAGCAGCTCTACACTCGGACGCGAGCAGTACTTC. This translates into CASSSTLGREQYF.

CDR3 DNA sequence: TGCGCCAGCAGCTTGGCCGAACAAGAGACCCAGTACTTC. The encoded protein is CASSLAEQETQYF. The chain is built from TRBV5-1 and TRBJ2-5; D not certain. CDR1 is SGHRS and CDR2 is YFSETQ in the germline V gene. The CDR3 has 13 amino acids. Trimming took off 0 bases at V and 2 bases at J, with 5 bases between the two ends. Combining the CDR3 with reference TRBV5-1 and TRBJ2-5 gives the whole variable domain KAGVTQTPRYLIKTRGQQVTLSCSPISGHRSVSWYQQTPGQGLQFLFEYFSETQRNKGNFPGRFSGRQFSNSRSEMNVSTLELGDSALYLCASSLAEQETQYFGPGTRLLVL.

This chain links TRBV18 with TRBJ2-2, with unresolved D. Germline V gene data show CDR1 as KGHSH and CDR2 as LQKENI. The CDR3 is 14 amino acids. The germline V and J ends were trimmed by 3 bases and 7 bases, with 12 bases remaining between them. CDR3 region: CASSPLTGVGELFF. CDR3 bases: TGTGCCAGCTCACCCCTGACGGGTGTCGGGGAGCTGTTTTTT.

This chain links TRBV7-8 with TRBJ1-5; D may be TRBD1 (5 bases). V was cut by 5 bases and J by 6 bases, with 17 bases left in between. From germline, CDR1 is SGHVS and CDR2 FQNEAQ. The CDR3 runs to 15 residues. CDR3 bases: TGTGCCAGCAGCACGCGGGGGGGTGGGGGTCAGCCCCAGCATTTT. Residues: CASSTRGGGGQPQHF.

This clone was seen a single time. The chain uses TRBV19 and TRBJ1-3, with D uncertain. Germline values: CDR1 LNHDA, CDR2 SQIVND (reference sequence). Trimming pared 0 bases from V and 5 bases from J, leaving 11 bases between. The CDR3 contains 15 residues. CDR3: CASSIDHPARNTIYF. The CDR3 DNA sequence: TGTGCCAGTAGTATAGACCACCCAGCCCGAAACACCATATATTTT.

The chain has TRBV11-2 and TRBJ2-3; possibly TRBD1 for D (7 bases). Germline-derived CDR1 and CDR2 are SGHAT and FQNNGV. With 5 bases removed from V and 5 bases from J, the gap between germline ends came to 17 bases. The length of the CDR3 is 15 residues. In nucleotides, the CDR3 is TGTGCCAGCAGCCCTAATTCGCAGGGGGGAGATACGCAGTATTTT. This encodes CASSPNSQGGDTQYF.

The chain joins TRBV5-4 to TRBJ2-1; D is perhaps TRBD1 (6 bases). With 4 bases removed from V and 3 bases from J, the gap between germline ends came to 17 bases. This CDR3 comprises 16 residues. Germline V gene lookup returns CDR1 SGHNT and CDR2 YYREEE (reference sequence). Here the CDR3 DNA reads TGTGCCAGCAGCGCGGACAGATGGATCCTCTACAATGAGCAGTTCTTC. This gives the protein CASSADRWILYNEQFF.

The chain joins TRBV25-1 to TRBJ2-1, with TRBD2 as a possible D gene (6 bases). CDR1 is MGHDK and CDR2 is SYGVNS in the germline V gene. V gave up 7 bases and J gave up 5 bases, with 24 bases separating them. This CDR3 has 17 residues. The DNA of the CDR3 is TGTGCCAGCACTTCGCCACTAAAGGAGGGGTCTAACAATGAGCAGTTCTTC. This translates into CASTSPLKEGSNNEQFF.

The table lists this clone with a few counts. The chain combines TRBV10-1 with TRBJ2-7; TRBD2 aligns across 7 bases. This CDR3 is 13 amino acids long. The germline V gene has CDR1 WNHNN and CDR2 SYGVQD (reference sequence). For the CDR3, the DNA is TGCGCTACCGGTCCGGGAGGCCCCTACGAGCAGTACTTC. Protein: CATGPGGPYEQYF.

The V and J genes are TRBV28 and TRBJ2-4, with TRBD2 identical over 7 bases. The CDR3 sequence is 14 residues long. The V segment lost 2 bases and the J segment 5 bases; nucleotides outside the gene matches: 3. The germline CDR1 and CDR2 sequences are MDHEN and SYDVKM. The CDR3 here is CASSLGAGENIQYF. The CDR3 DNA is TGTGCCAGCAGTTTAGGCGCGGGGGAAAACATTCAGTACTTC.

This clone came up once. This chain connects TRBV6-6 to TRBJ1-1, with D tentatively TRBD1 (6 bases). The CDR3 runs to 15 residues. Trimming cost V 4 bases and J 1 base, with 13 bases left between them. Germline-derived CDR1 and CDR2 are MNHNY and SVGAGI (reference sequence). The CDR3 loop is CASSSGQAPNTEAFF. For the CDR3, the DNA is TGTGCCAGCAGTTCGGGACAAGCCCCGAACACTGAAGCTTTCTTT.

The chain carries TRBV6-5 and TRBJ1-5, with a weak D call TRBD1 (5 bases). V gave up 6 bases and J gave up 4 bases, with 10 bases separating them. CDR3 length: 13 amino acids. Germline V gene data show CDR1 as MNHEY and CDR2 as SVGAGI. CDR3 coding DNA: TGTGCCAGCAGGCAGGGTCGGAATCAGCCCCAGCATTTT. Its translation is CASRQGRNQPQHF.

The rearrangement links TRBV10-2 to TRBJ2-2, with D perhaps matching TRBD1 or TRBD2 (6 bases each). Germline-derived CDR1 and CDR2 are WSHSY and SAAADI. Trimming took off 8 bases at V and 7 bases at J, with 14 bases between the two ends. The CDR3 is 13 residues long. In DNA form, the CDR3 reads TGCGCCAGCGAGCGAGGGGGGTTCGGGGAGCTGTTTTTT. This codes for CASERGGFGELFF.

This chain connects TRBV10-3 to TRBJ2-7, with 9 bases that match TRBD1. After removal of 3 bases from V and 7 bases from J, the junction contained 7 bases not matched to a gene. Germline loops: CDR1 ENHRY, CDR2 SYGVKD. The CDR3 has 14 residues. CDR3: CAISDPGTGTEQYF. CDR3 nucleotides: TGTGCCATCAGTGACCCCGGGACAGGGACTGAGCAGTACTTC.